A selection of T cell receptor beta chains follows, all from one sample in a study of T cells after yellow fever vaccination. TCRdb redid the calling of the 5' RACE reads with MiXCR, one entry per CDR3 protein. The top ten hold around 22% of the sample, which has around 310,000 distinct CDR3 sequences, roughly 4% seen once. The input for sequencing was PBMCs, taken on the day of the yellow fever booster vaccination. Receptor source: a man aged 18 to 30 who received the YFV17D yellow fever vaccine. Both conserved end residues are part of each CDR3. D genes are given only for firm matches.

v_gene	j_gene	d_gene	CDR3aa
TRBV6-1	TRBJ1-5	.	CASSDGEGGNQPQHF
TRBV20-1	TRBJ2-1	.	CSASKSIDEQFF
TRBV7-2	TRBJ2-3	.	CASRKGGVTDTQYF
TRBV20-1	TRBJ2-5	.	CSAIHLGQPRSQETQYF
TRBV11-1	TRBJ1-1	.	CASSLALSGEDTEAFF
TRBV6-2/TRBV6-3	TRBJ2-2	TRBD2	CASTRTSSGGELFF
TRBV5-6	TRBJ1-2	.	CASSLSNYGYTF
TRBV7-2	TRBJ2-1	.	CASSFSSGNLDEQFF
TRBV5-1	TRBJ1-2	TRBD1	CASSLEQGAQGYTF
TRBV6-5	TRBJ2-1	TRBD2	CASRTVRGGSWVNEQFF
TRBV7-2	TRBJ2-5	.	CASSLGPYGTQYF
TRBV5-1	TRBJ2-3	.	CASQLGHTGTDTQYF
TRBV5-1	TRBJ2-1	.	CASSRLLTGSQNEQFF
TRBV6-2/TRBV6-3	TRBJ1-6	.	CASTSGHGRYNSPLHF
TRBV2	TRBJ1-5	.	CASSRGQPQHF
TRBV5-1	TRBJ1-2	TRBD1	CASSLVAGGNYGYTF
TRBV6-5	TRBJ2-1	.	CASSYTARSNEQFF
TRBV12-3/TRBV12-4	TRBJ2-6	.	CASSFLTGSGANVLTF
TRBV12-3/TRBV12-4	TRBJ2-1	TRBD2	CASTLTSGGYNEQFF
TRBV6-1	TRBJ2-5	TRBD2	CASSGGLAETQYF
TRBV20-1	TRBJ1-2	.	CSATTFSGQLTNYGYTF
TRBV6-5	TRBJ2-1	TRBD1	CASTAGTGGFDEQFF
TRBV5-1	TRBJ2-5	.	CASRESGETQYF
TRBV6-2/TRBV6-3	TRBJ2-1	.	CASSYWSGTKYNEQFF
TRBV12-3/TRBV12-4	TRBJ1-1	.	CASSLVMNTEAFF
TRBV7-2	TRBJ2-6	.	CASSLVGAGSGANVLTF
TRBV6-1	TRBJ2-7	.	CASSELRRGQYF
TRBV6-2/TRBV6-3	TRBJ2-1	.	CASRKNKGGLYNEQFF
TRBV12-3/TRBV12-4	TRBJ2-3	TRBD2	CASSLLLAGGLTDTQYF
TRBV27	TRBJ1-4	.	CASSQVGGKLFF
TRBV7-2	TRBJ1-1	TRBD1	CASSRTGRVTEAFF
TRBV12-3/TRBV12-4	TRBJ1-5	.	CASSLSSRTEGYRSNQPQHF
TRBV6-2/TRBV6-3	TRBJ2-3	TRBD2	CASSYWTSGGHTDTQYF
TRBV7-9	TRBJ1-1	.	CASSGRQNTEAFF
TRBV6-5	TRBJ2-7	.	CASSIFPGTNSYEQYF
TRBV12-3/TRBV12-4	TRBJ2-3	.	CARSHNRDPSADTQYF
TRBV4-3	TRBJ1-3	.	CASSLSAPNGLFTSGNTIYF
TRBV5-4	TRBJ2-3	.	CASGESAIDTQYF
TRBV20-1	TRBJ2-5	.	CSAYRPTGRIETQYF
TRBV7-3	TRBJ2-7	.	CASSTTPGTEQYF
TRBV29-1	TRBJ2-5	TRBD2	CSVTSGLAGALQETQYF
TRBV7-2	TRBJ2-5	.	CASSPRVGGQETQYF
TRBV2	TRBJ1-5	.	CASSFWGAAQPHHF
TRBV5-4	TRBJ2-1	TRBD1	CASSLIRGQSSYNEQFF
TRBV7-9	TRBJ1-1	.	CASSLDRRDEAFF